The TCR beta chain described here comes from a study of blood T cell dynamics during melanoma immunotherapy (dated by TCRdb to between 2020 and 2021). About the investigation overall: Patients with metastatic melanoma were treated with first-line pembrolizumab or nivolumab plus ipilimumab as standard of care in the United Kingdom. A training cohort was formed from consecutive patients, and a further independent group of patients from the same centre was pooled into an external validation set. To find early correlates of response, the study profiled the peripheral T cell receptor repertoires of patients with metastatic melanoma both before and after one cycle of checkpoint inhibitor therapy.

This sample's time point label indicates: week 3, after first cycle of checkpoint inhibitor. Blood was sampled before treatment (T0) and at week 3 (W3), after the first cycle of checkpoint blockade. Except for a couple of patients with rapid clinical progression, response was assessed 12 weeks after the first infusion by RECIST 1.1; disease control meant complete response, partial response or stable disease. Patients were excluded for prior systemic cancer treatment, concomitant immunosuppressant therapy or synchronous other active malignancies. To track both circulating cells and T cell turnover, TCR beta was sequenced from bulk PBMC as well as from plasma cell-free DNA. PBMC were isolated from blood with Lymphoprep and SepMate tubes, followed by red cell lysis. DNA from PBMC and sorted T cell subsets was extracted with QIAamp DNA Blood Mini kits. Overall study results and their limits: The study was unable to establish whether the T cell clones driving the repertoire changes were melanoma-specific or instead reflected general immune activation. The relatively small sample size was acknowledged as a potential limitation on generalization of the results. A bifurcated reorganization of the PBMC repertoire at W3, with increased clonality or increased diversity, was observed in patients who later achieved disease control, unlike in progressors.

Concerning this clone itself: The specificity of this receptor is unknown. It has no much larger one-base neighbor in the sample; base qualities were not kept.

A fixed 350 ng of DNA was loaded for every bulk PBMC sample. Following the manufacturer instructions, the immunoSEQ TCRb Assay kit was used to amplify TCR beta CDR3 sequences from genomic DNA. The KAPA Library Quantification Kit for Illumina platforms was used to quantify pooled libraries by qPCR. Pooled libraries were clustered at roughly 0.55-1.2 pM and sequenced on an Illumina NextSeq 500. In the source study's methods: TCR data were analyzed with immunoSEQ ANALYZER and the R LymphoSeq package. A rearrangement efficiency score was calculated as productive divided by the sum of productive and non-productive CDR3 sequences. Clonality was measured with the Gini coefficient and diversity with the Renyi index at alpha=1, and both measures were compared pairwise between timepoints within each patient. In LymphoSeq, clonal relatedness was computed using an edit distance of 3, and repertoire similarity was computed using the Bhattacharyya coefficient. Linear discriminant analysis on week-3 changes in clonality and diversity was built with the R MASS and caret packages to classify response. The table was pulled from immuneACCESS by TCRdb, which kept in-frame rearrangements only. Such tables lose some clones; where checked, under half of the loss comes from unresolved V genes, and the rest has no known cause. V and J calls and clone size come straight from that table; D and trimming were deduced from the DNA. For this sample there are some 10,000 clones; around 87% appear just once. The ten most abundant clones make up about 6.9% of the sample.

The CDR3 spans 15 residues, from the cysteine through the valine. Only the CDR3 DNA is retained, 45 bases long and in frame from the first base. The sequence links TRBV21-1 to TRBJ2-7; no DNA check was done on the table's D call, TRBD2. TRBV21-1 is a documented pseudogene. The origin of this receptor is a human donor with melanoma. This specimen consisted of blood, obtained from a patient treated with checkpoint blockade. Read as DNA, the sequence is TGTGCCAGCAGCAATAGCGGGGGGGTTACCTACGAGCAGTACGTC. Its amino acids are CASSNSGGVTYEQYV.